A single sample is the source of the 21 T cell receptor beta chains below, sequenced in a study of blood T cells in healthy people across ages (dated by TCRdb to between 2014 and 2016). The library relied on 5' RACE. A second PCR of about 6 to 12 cycles was run with a J-beta primer mix and a sample-barcoded 5' primer. TCRdb reran the public reads through fastp at Q25 and MiXCR, keeping productive beta chains. Rows with one shared CDR3 protein collapse into an entry with the most common genes and DNA. This sample gives roughly 1.9 million distinct CDR3 sequences in total; about two fifths of them show up just once. Of the sample, under 25% falls within the top ten clones. The sequencing input was blood. These receptor sequences come from a human donor in good health.

This clonotype came up many times. This chain uses TRBV6-6 with TRBJ1-2; 9 nucleotides align to TRBD1. The CDR3 is made up of 15 amino acids. Germline V lookup: CDR1 MNHNY, CDR2 SVGAGI (reference sequence). Trimming at V came to 6 bases and at J to 2 bases, leaving 7 bases not matched to a gene. CDR3 sequence reads: CASSLGTGGNYGYTF. DNA for the CDR3: TGTGCCAGCAGCTTAGGAACAGGGGGCAACTATGGCTACACCTTC.

This clonotype turned up a few times. The chain couples TRBV5-1 to TRBJ1-1, with D uncertain. Germline assignment: CDR1 SGHRS and CDR2 YFSETQ. This CDR3 is 14 amino acids long. V lost 4 bases and J 1 base, leaving 11 bases between the germline ends. In nucleotides, the CDR3 is TGCGCCAGCAGCCCCCGCGGGGAGAACACTGAAGCTTTCTTT. The encoded protein is CASSPRGENTEAFF.

The chain has TRBV5-5 and TRBJ1-5; a weak D match, TRBD1 (6 bases). This CDR3 contains 13 residues. Per the germline V gene, CDR1 is SGHKS and CDR2 is YYEKEE (reference sequence). Deletions cut 5 bases from V and 5 bases from J, with 11 bases between. The CDR3 loop reads CASRQGPDQPQHF. In DNA, the CDR3 is TGTGCCAGCAGACAGGGCCCCGATCAGCCCCAGCATTTT.

CDR3 protein: CASSLSSGPFNEQFF. CDR3 in DNA: TGTGCCAGCAGCTTATCATCCGGACCATTTAATGAGCAGTTCTTC. The chain recombines TRBV7-2 with TRBJ2-1, with no clear D. Trimming removed 2 bases from V and 7 bases from J, with 15 bases in between. There are 15 residues in the CDR3. In germline, CDR1 is SGHTA, CDR2 FQGNSA.

The genes are TRBV4-3 and TRBJ1-2; D is uncertain. Germline CDR1 reads LGHNA; CDR2 reads YSLEER. This CDR3 region has 15 residues. Trimming stripped 2 bases from V and 3 bases from J, with 13 bases between. For the CDR3, the DNA is TGCGCCAGCAGCCAAACGACCGACCGCTACTATGGCTACACCTTC. Its protein product is CASSQTTDRYYGYTF.

This chain connects TRBV4-3 to TRBJ1-5, with D unclear. The ends were cut back, 0 bases at V and 4 bases at J, with 13 bases in the middle. The CDR3 has 16 residues. Germline V gene lookup returns CDR1 LGHNA and CDR2 YSLEER. Here the CDR3 DNA reads TGCGCCAGCAGCCAAGAACCCCTGGCGGGAAATCAGCCCCAGCATTTT. Translating it yields CASSQEPLAGNQPQHF.

The chain combines TRBV12-3 or TRBV12-4 with TRBJ1-1, with unresolved D. The V end lost 3 bases, the J end lost 7 bases, and 6 bases lay between the germline ends. The CDR3 runs to 11 residues. The CDR3 loop is CASSFEIEAFF. CDR3 nucleotides: TGTGCCAGCAGTTTTGAGATTGAAGCTTTCTTT.

A few counts support this clonotype. The chain carries TRBV12-3 or TRBV12-4 and TRBJ2-7; D is ambiguous. V lost 4 bases and J lost 2, with 12 bases in between. This CDR3 has 14 amino acids. CDR3 sequence (DNA): TGTGCCAGCAGTTCCATAGAGGTACCCTACGAGCAGTACTTC. This sequence encodes CASSSIEVPYEQYF.

In DNA form, the CDR3 reads TGTGCCAGCAGCGAACTAGCGGGGCGTTATAAGGAGCAGTACTTC. It translates to CASSELAGRYKEQYF. This chain uses TRBV5-6 with TRBJ2-7, with TRBD2 matching over 10 bases. Germline CDR1 and CDR2: SGHDT and YYEEEE. This CDR3 has 15 amino acids. The trim removed 4 bases at V and 7 bases at J, leaving 11 bases unmatched.

This chain joins TRBV6-1 and TRBJ1-5; D is undetermined. This CDR3 spans 15 amino acids. Germline V gene data show CDR1 as MNHNS and CDR2 as SASEGT. The germline V and J ends were trimmed by 6 bases and 3 bases, with 15 bases remaining between them. The CDR3 DNA is TGTGCCAGCAGCGGTCGTGTACCGTACAATCAGCCCCAGCATTTT. Protein: CASSGRVPYNQPQHF.

V is TRBV15 and J is TRBJ2-5, with D hard to call. From germline, CDR1 is LNHNV and CDR2 YYDKDF (reference sequence). The CDR3 is made up of 14 amino acids. The V end lost 3 bases, the J end lost 2 bases, and 10 bases lay between the germline ends. The CDR3 nucleotides are TGTGCCACCAGCAGCATTCTCGAACAAGAGACCCAGTACTTC. Protein sequence: CATSSILEQETQYF.

The chain uses TRBV6-1 and TRBJ1-5; D gene unclear. The CDR3 contains 12 residues. With 10 bases removed from V and 10 bases from J, the gap between germline ends came to 17 bases. The V gene's germline CDR1 is MNHNS and CDR2 SASEGT. CDR3 residues: CAIDWQSGPQHF. The CDR3 DNA is TGTGCCATCGACTGGCAATCAGGACCCCAGCATTTT.

V is TRBV29-1 and J is TRBJ1-4; tentatively, D is TRBD1 (5 bases). This CDR3 has 10 amino acids. V lost 4 bases to trimming and J lost 8 bases, with 5 bases between them. Germline CDR1 SQVTM, CDR2 ANQGSEA. As DNA, the CDR3 is TGCAGCGTTGGGGACGAAAAACTGTTTTTT. Protein sequence: CSVGDEKLFF.

This clonotype was found once. The chain recombines TRBV9 with TRBJ2-3; the D gene could be TRBD1 or TRBD2 (5 bases each). The V and J ends lost 0 bases and 0 bases respectively, with 11 bases between them. The CDR3 has 16 amino acids. Per germline, CDR1 SGDLS and CDR2 YYNGEE. CDR3 DNA: TGTGCCAGCAGCGTAGTGGGACGCCCGAGCACAGATACGCAGTATTTT. Protein product: CASSVVGRPSTDTQYF.

The gene calls are TRBV7-2 and TRBJ2-3, with 8 nucleotides matching TRBD2. The ends lost 6 bases at V and 3 bases at J; junction bases unmatched: 11. The CDR3 loop spans 16 amino acids. Germline V gives CDR1 SGHTA, CDR2 FQGNSA. The CDR3 loop reads CASSSFSGEGTDTQYF. The CDR3 coding sequence is TGTGCCAGCAGTAGCTTTAGCGGGGAGGGGACAGATACGCAGTATTTT.

In the case of this clonotype: Without the conserved terminal phenylalanine or tryptophan, this CDR3 likely stems from a read error. The chain is built from TRBV4-1 and TRBJ2-7, with 14 bases aligning to TRBD2. Germline V gene sequence: CDR1 MGHRA, CDR2 YSYEKL. V trimming: 4 bases; J trimming: 7 bases; junction bases outside the gene matches: 6. There are 15 residues in the CDR3. The CDR3 DNA sequence: TGCGCCAGCAGCCCAGGACTAGCGGGGGGTTATGAGCAGTACTAC. Residues: CASSPGLAGGYEQYY.

The chain employs TRBV2 and TRBJ2-1, with 7 bases fitting TRBD1. The junction had 9 bases not matched to a gene; V was cut back by 7 bases and J by 15 bases. This CDR3 spans 11 amino acids. Per germline, CDR1 SNHLY and CDR2 FYNNEI. DNA of the CDR3: TGTGCCAGCAACGGAGACAGGGAATTGTTCTTC. Its translation is CASNGDRELFF. Full variable domain (missing parts from reference TRBV2 and TRBJ2-1): EPEVTQTPSHQVTQMGQEVILRCVPISNHLYFYWYRQILGQKVEFLVSFYNNEISEKSEIFDDQFSVERPDGSNFTLKIRSTKLEDSAMYFCASNGDRELFFGPGTRLTVL.

This chain links TRBV5-1 with TRBJ2-3; D gene unclear. The CDR3 consists of 15 residues. V was pared by 4 bases and J by 2 bases, with 14 bases between. Germline-derived CDR1 and CDR2 are SGHRS and YFSETQ. The CDR3 bases are TGCGCCAGCAGCCCGGACGGAGCACCCACAGATACGCAGTATTTT. Amino acid sequence: CASSPDGAPTDTQYF.

The CDR3, as DNA: TGTGCCAGCAGCTTAACCAAGGTCGGTGGCTATGGCTACACCTTC. It codes for CASSLTKVGGYGYTF. The chain has TRBV7-2 and TRBJ1-2; D uncertain. Germline V CDR1 and CDR2: SGHTA, FQGNSA. V shed 2 bases and J shed 4 bases, with 14 bases lying between them. The length of the CDR3 is 15 residues.

This chain uses TRBV29-1 with TRBJ1-1, with TRBD1 matching over 9 bases. The CDR3 runs 15 residues. CDR1 is SQVTM and CDR2 is ANQGSEA in the germline V gene. V shed 3 bases, J shed 1 base, and the junction held 6 bases outside the gene matches. CDR3 region: CSVDRTGEGNTEAFF. In nucleotides, the CDR3 is TGCAGCGTTGACCGGACAGGGGAAGGGAACACTGAAGCTTTCTTT.

This rearrangement joins TRBV6-5 to TRBJ2-6, with D perhaps matching TRBD1 (6 bases). Deletions cut 2 bases from V and 0 bases from J, with 14 bases between. The CDR3 spans 18 residues. Germline CDR1 MNHEY, CDR2 SVGAGI. The CDR3 DNA sequence: TGTGCCAGCAGTTACGGGGGCTTTTCCGACTCTGGGGCCAACGTCCTGACTTTC. Protein product: CASSYGGFSDSGANVLTF.